This is a list of T cell receptor beta chains from one sample in a study of cytomegalovirus exposure and HLA in healthy donors. The method was immunoSEQ multiplex PCR; TCRdb's version includes in-frame clones alone and lacks a portion of them. The top ten clones hold 2.2% of a sample with about 190,000 clones, approximately 81% of them seen once. The specimen was PBMCs. The receptors shown here come from a woman under 40 in good health and CMV-seronegative. The CDR3 runs from the conserved cysteine through the conserved F or W. The D gene is left open where the match is weak. Clone size is shown for a subset of rows, as once, few, many or a class of expanded clone.

size,length,D,V,J,CDR3,DNA
-,15,TRBD2,TRBV19,TRBJ2-3,CASSIIAGLTDTQYF,TGTGCCAGTAGTATTATAGCGGGGCTCACAGATACGCAGTATTTT
-,13,-,TRBV6-1,TRBJ1-5,CASSGQANQPQHF,TGTGCCAGCAGTGGACAGGCTAATCAGCCCCAGCATTTT
-,14,-,TRBV7-7,TRBJ2-7,CASSLAWASYEQYF,TGTGCTAGCAGCTTAGCCTGGGCCTCCTACGAGCAGTACTTC
-,15,TRBD1,TRBV7-9,TRBJ2-7,CASSLDGTGPYEQYF,TGTGCCAGCAGCTTAGATGGGACAGGACCCTACGAGCAGTACTTC
-,15,-,TRBV6-1,TRBJ2-5,CASSRINSALETQYF,TGTGCCAGCAGCAGAATAAATAGCGCTTTAGAGACCCAGTACTTC
-,15,TRBD2,TRBV9,TRBJ2-5,CASTPAGGLQETQYF,TGTGCCAGCACCCCAGCGGGGGGGTTACAAGAGACCCAGTACTTC
-,13,-,TRBV11-3,TRBJ2-2,CASSYGLSGELFF,TGTGCCAGCAGCTACGGACTATCCGGGGAGCTGTTTTTT
few,15,-,TRBV7-6,TRBJ2-5,CASSLVGTLQETQYF,TGTGCCAGCAGCTTGGTGGGGACTCTACAAGAGACCCAGTACTTC
-,13,-,TRBV9,TRBJ1-2,CASSEVDNYGYTF,TGTGCCAGCAGTGAGGTGGATAACTATGGCTACACCTTC
-,16,TRBD1,TRBV5-1,TRBJ2-2,CASSSHGQGDTGELFF,TGCGCCAGCAGCTCGCACGGGCAGGGGGACACCGGGGAGCTGTTTTTT
-,16,-,TRBV18,TRBJ1-3,CASSPTVWGSGNTIYF,TGTGCCAGCTCACCGACAGTCTGGGGCTCTGGAAACACCATATATTTT
-,18,TRBD2,TRBV7-6,TRBJ2-5,CASSQDQGLAGEFGTQYF,TGTGCCAGCAGCCAGGACCAAGGACTAGCGGGAGAGTTTGGGACCCAGTACTTC
-,13,TRBD2,TRBV19,TRBJ2-5,CASSIREGETQYF,TGTGCCAGTAGTATAAGGGAGGGCGAGACCCAGTACTTC
-,19,-,TRBV4-3,TRBJ2-1,CASSRLPAGPEGVYNEQFF,TGCGCCAGCAGCCGACTGCCGGCGGGGCCAGAGGGTGTTTACAATGAGCAGTTCTTC
-,13,-,TRBV19,TRBJ2-7,CASSIGSGNEQYF,TGTGCCAGTAGTATAGGTTCAGGGAACGAGCAGTACTTC
-,9,-,TRBV27,TRBJ1-5,CASGQPQHF,TGTGCCAGCGGCCAGCCCCAGCATTTT
-,15,-,TRBV27,TRBJ2-7,CASSLGPASSYEQYF,TGTGCCAGCAGTTTAGGGCCGGCCAGCTCCTACGAGCAGTACTTC
-,16,-,TRBV5-6,TRBJ1-3,CASSLEGRGSGNTIYF,TGTGCCAGCAGCTTGGAAGGGAGGGGCTCTGGAAACACCATATATTTT
-,15,-,TRBV7-9,TRBJ2-3,CASPIDSGNTDTQYF,TGTGCCAGCCCTATAGATAGCGGAAACACAGATACGCAGTATTTT
-,15,-,TRBV19,TRBJ2-3,CASIAGRGKTDTQYF,TGTGCCAGTATCGCCGGTCGGGGGAAGACAGATACGCAGTATTTT
-,16,TRBD2,TRBV7-2,TRBJ2-7,CASSLGGGRIPYEQYF,TGTGCCAGCAGCTTGGGGGGGGGACGAATCCCCTACGAGCAGTACTTC
-,16,TRBD1,TRBV28,TRBJ2-4,CASSLGQGARYNSQYF,TGTGCCAGCAGTTTGGGCCAGGGGGCGCGTTATAACAGTCAGTACTTC
few,15,-,TRBV15,TRBJ1-1,CATSRGGRRDTEAFF,TGTGCCACCAGCAGAGGCGGACGGAGGGACACTGAAGCTTTCTTT
few,10,-,TRBV19,TRBJ1-1,CASNILEAFF,TGTGCCAGTAACATTTTAGAAGCTTTCTTT
once,16,TRBD1,TRBV6-5,TRBJ2-2,CASSLSTGTNTGELFF,TGTGCCAGCAGTTTGTCGACAGGGACGAACACCGGGGAGCTGTTTTTT
-,15,-,TRBV27,TRBJ2-5,CASSHEQGNAETQYF,TGTGCCAGCAGTCACGAACAGGGCAATGCTGAGACCCAGTACTTC
-,15,TRBD1,TRBV28,TRBJ2-7,CASRPTTGGSYEQYF,TGTGCCAGCAGACCTACTACAGGGGGTTCCTACGAGCAGTACTTC
-,15,TRBD2,TRBV10-2,TRBJ2-3,CASSGEAGVWDTQYF,TGCGCCAGCAGTGGGGAAGCGGGGGTTTGGGATACGCAGTATTTT
-,14,TRBD2,TRBV27,TRBJ2-4,CASSPSSGVHIQYF,TGTGCCAGCAGCCCGTCTAGCGGGGTACACATTCAGTACTTC
-,15,-,TRBV9,TRBJ2-5,CASSLSPTTGETQYF,TGTGCCAGCAGCTTATCTCCGACGACGGGAGAGACCCAGTACTTC
few,18,-,TRBV18,TRBJ1-5,CASSPSLAGTPSNQPQHF,TGTGCCAGCTCACCGTCCCTAGCCGGGACACCGAGCAATCAGCCCCAGCATTTT
-,19,TRBD2,TRBV4-2,TRBJ2-6,CASSQVEAGGPYGANVLTF,TGTGCCAGCAGCCAAGTGGAGGCGGGAGGGCCTTATGGGGCCAACGTCCTGACTTTC
-,16,-,TRBV19,TRBJ2-7,CASSIVLGGGTYEQYF,TGTGCCAGTAGTATCGTCTTAGGGGGGGGAACCTACGAGCAGTACTTC
few,15,TRBD2,TRBV5-4,TRBJ2-1,CASLPFSGSYNEQFF,TGTGCCAGCCTGCCATTTAGCGGGTCTTACAATGAGCAGTTCTTC
once,12,-,TRBV29-1,TRBJ2-1,CSVDQGYNEQFF,TGCAGCGTTGACCAGGGGTACAATGAGCAGTTCTTC
-,16,TRBD2,TRBV25-1,TRBJ2-1,CASSELTSGRANEQFF,TGTGCCAGCAGTGAATTAACTAGCGGGAGGGCCAATGAGCAGTTCTTC
-,18,-,TRBV11-2,TRBJ2-2,CASSLAPPRGWNTGELFF,TGTGCCAGCAGCTTAGCCCCACCTCGCGGGTGGAACACCGGGGAGCTGTTTTTT
-,14,-,TRBV28,TRBJ2-5,CASSSDGLQETQYF,TGTGCCAGCAGTTCGGACGGACTGCAAGAGACCCAGTACTTC
-,12,-,TRBV11-2,TRBJ1-5,CASSLGDQPQHF,TGTGCCAGCAGCCTCGGAGATCAGCCCCAGCATTTT
-,16,TRBD1,TRBV6-4,TRBJ1-1,CASSEQGTGGPTEAFF,TGTGCCAGCAGTGAACAGGGGACGGGTGGCCCTACTGAAGCTTTCTTT
-,14,TRBD1,TRBV30,TRBJ1-6,CAWSMTGANSPLHF,TGTGCCTGGAGTATGACAGGGGCTAATTCACCCCTCCACTTT
-,13,-,TRBV30,TRBJ2-7,CAWSLGGGREQYF,TGTGCCTGGAGTTTAGGCGGGGGCCGCGAGCAGTACTTC
-,10,-,TRBV27,TRBJ1-1,CASGSFEAFF,TGTGCCAGCGGGAGTTTTGAAGCTTTCTTT
-,17,-,TRBV9,TRBJ1-3,CASSLRDTRVSGNTIYF,TGTGCCAGCAGCCTCCGGGACACCCGGGTTAGCGGAAACACCATATATTTT
-,15,-,TRBV27,TRBJ2-1,CASSFKTSRGYEQFF,TGTGCCAGCAGTTTCAAAACATCCCGGGGATATGAGCAGTTCTTC
-,14,-,TRBV2,TRBJ1-3,CASSVQGSGNTIYF,TGTGCCAGCAGCGTACAGGGTTCTGGAAACACCATATATTTT